These 20 T cell receptor beta chains share one sample of origin, sequenced in a study of somatic mutations in cytotoxic T cells in rheumatoid arthritis. Clones were read by immunoSEQ multiplex PCR, and TCRdb kept only the in-frame ones, dropping some. The sample holds 14,000 or so clones; more than 60% are singletons and the top ten take roughly 15%. The material sequenced was CD8+ T cells sorted from blood. These receptors came from an adult with rheumatoid arthritis.

The chain couples TRBV2 to TRBJ1-5; TRBD1 matches 7 bases. The CDR3 has 15 amino acids. Germline CDR1 SNHLY, CDR2 FYNNEI. V gave up 5 bases and J gave up 7 bases; unmatched junction bases: 11. The CDR3 sequence is CASSYDRVLGQPQHF. CDR3 nucleotides: TGTGCCAGCAGTTACGACAGGGTCTTAGGACAGCCCCAGCATTTT.

The chain combines TRBV4-2 with TRBJ2-1; TRBD2 is a possible D gene (5 bases). The germline gives CDR1 LGHNA, CDR2 YNFKEQ. V lost 0 bases, J lost 6 bases, and 9 bases lay in between. The CDR3 sequence is 14 residues long. This CDR3 is CASSQDPTSNEQFF. The CDR3 coding sequence is TGTGCCAGCAGCCAAGATCCAACTAGCAATGAGCAGTTCTTC.

This clone was observed a few times. J is TRBJ2-1 and V is TRBV27; D might be TRBD1 (5 bases). V lost 6 bases and J lost 2, with 20 bases in between. Germline CDR1 MNHEY, CDR2 SMNVEV (reference sequence). This CDR3 has 17 residues. The CDR3 DNA follows: TGTGCCAGCAGCCCCAGGAATATTAGGACACCCTACAATGAGCAGTTCTTC. This gives the protein CASSPRNIRTPYNEQFF.

The chain couples TRBV19 to TRBJ2-7; the D gene is possibly TRBD1 (6 bases). This CDR3 has 13 residues. Deletions cut 6 bases from V and 6 bases from J, with 15 bases between. Germline V CDR1 and CDR2: LNHDA, SQIVND (reference sequence). For the CDR3, the DNA is TGTGCCAGTAGCCCACGGGCAGGGGTCGAGCAGTACTTC. Its protein is CASSPRAGVEQYF.

This CDR3 reads CASSRPDRVGYNEQFF. The CDR3 DNA reads TGCGCCAGCAGCCGCCCGGACAGGGTGGGCTACAATGAGCAGTTCTTC. The chain joins TRBV4-1 to TRBJ2-1, with 8 positions matching TRBD1. Germline V CDR1 and CDR2: MGHRA, YSYEKL. V trimming: 4 bases; J trimming: 3 bases; junction bases outside the gene matches: 8. The CDR3 has 16 amino acids.

This clone was counted a single time. This CDR3 is CASSLAGLLMNTEAFF. DNA of the CDR3: TGCGCCAGCAGCTTGGCAGGGTTGCTCATGAACACTGAAGCTTTCTTT. The chain is built from TRBV5-1 and TRBJ1-1; D might be TRBD1 (5 bases). This CDR3 has 16 amino acids. V was shortened by 0 bases and J by 0 bases, with 12 bases between the two germline ends. Germline-derived CDR1 and CDR2 are SGHRS and YFSETQ.

This chain links TRBV5-1 with TRBJ1-1; unclear D gene. The ends were cut back, 5 bases at V and 7 bases at J, with 12 bases in the middle. The CDR3 totals 12 residues. Germline V gives CDR1 SGHRS, CDR2 YFSETQ. CDR3: CASRQNSREAFF. In nucleotides, the CDR3 is TGCGCCAGCAGACAGAACAGCCGTGAAGCTTTCTTT. Filled out from reference TRBV5-1 and TRBJ1-1, the complete variable domain reads KAGVTQTPRYLIKTRGQQVTLSCSPISGHRSVSWYQQTPGQGLQFLFEYFSETQRNKGNFPGRFSGRQFSNSRSEMNVSTLELGDSALYLCASRQNSREAFFGQGTRLTVV.

This clone was recorded only once. The chain links TRBV6-5 to TRBJ1-2; 7 nucleotides align to TRBD1. The CDR3 contains 14 residues. V lost 4 bases, J lost 6 bases, and 8 bases stayed unmatched. Germline assignment: CDR1 MNHEY and CDR2 SVGAGI. The CDR3 DNA reads TGTGCCAGCAGTTTCCAGGGGGGGTCGGATGGCTACACCTTC. Protein sequence: CASSFQGGSDGYTF.

The V gene is TRBV2, the J gene TRBJ2-7; D remains ambiguous. CDR3 length: 13 amino acids. Trimming cost V 1 base and J 3 bases, with 7 bases left between them. The germline V gene encodes CDR1 SNHLY and CDR2 FYNNEI. The CDR3 region is CASSEGYGYEQYF. In nucleotides, the CDR3 is TGTGCCAGCAGTGAAGGATACGGCTACGAGCAGTACTTC.

V usage is TRBV7-6 and J usage is TRBJ2-1; D is unresolved. Germline lookup yields CDR1 SGHVS and CDR2 FNYEAQ. This CDR3 contains 12 residues. The ends were cut back, 1 base at V and 9 bases at J, with 7 bases in the middle. The CDR3, as DNA: TGTGCCAGCAGCTTAGGAGGCGGTGAGCAGTTCTTC. Its protein product is CASSLGGGEQFF.

The CDR3 loop is CASRSIASITGELFF. In DNA, the CDR3 is TGTGCCAGCAGATCTATAGCTTCGATTACCGGGGAGCTGTTTTTT. This chain joins TRBV7-2 and TRBJ2-2; no clear D. Germline V gives CDR1 SGHTA, CDR2 FQGNSA. The V end was cut by 6 bases, the J end by 5 bases, with 16 bases between. CDR3 length: 15 residues.

The chain recombines TRBV28 with TRBJ2-5, with 11 bases fitting TRBD1. CDR1 and CDR2 from the germline V gene are MDHEN and SYDVKM. There are 15 residues in the CDR3. V trimming: 4 bases; J trimming: 2 bases; junction bases outside the gene matches: 3. Here the CDR3 DNA reads TGTGCCAGCAGTTCAAGGGACAGGGGGCAAGAGACCCAGTACTTC. Translating gives CASSSRDRGQETQYF. The full variable domain, with the rest looked up from reference TRBV28 and TRBJ2-5, is DVKVTQSSRYLVKRTGEKVFLECVQDMDHENMFWYRQDPGLGLRLIYFSYDVKMKEKGDIPEGYSVSREKKERFSLILESASTNQTSMYLCASSSRDRGQETQYFGPGTRLLVL.

The chain recombines TRBV14 with TRBJ1-2; the match to TRBD1 covers 9 bases. Germline assignment: CDR1 SGHDN and CDR2 FVKESK. The J segment lost 8 bases and the V segment lost 4 bases, leaving 5 bases of the junction unmatched. The CDR3 extends over 13 amino acids. The CDR3 sequence: CASSPDRGLGYTF. In DNA, the CDR3 is TGTGCCAGCAGCCCGGACAGGGGTTTGGGCTACACCTTC.

V is TRBV29-1 and J is TRBJ2-5; the D call may be TRBD1 or TRBD2 (5 bases each). The CDR3 totals 13 residues. Deletions cut 4 bases from V and 7 bases from J, with 16 bases between. Germline V gene data show CDR1 as SQVTM and CDR2 as ANQGSEA. The CDR3 spells CSVAGTKAATQYF. In DNA, the CDR3 is TGCAGCGTTGCCGGGACCAAAGCAGCGACCCAGTACTTC. The whole variable domain, remainder taken from reference TRBV29-1 and TRBJ2-5, is SAVISQKPSRDICQRGTSLTIQCQVDSQVTMMFWYRQQPGQSLTLIATANQGSEATYESGFVIDKFPISRPNLTFSTLTVSNMSPEDSSIYLCSVAGTKAATQYFGPGTRLLVL.

The chain employs TRBV27 and TRBJ1-5; D may be TRBD1 (6 bases). Germline assignment: CDR1 MNHEY and CDR2 SMNVEV (reference sequence). The CDR3 totals 15 residues. The V end lost 6 bases, the J end lost 7 bases, and 19 bases lay between the germline ends. CDR3 protein: CASSPTGGGRQPQHF. CDR3 DNA sequence: TGTGCCAGCAGCCCCACCGGGGGGGGCCGCCAGCCCCAGCATTTT.

The rearrangement links TRBV5-4 to TRBJ1-2, with D unclear. With 3 bases removed from V and 2 bases from J, the gap between germline ends came to 14 bases. Germline CDR1 is SGHNT and CDR2 is YYREEE (reference sequence). This CDR3 comprises 15 residues. The CDR3, as DNA: TGTGCCAGCAGCTCAAACGCAGGTTGGAACTATGGCTACACCTTC. Amino acids: CASSSNAGWNYGYTF.

The chain couples TRBV27 to TRBJ1-1, with TRBD1 as a possible D gene (5 bases). V lost 2 bases and J lost 2, with 9 bases in between. CDR3 size: 14 residues. The germline gives CDR1 MNHEY, CDR2 SMNVEV (reference sequence). CDR3: CASSLKGPNTEAFF. The CDR3 DNA reads TGTGCCAGCAGTTTAAAGGGACCTAACACTGAAGCTTTCTTT.

The chain recombines TRBV18 with TRBJ2-1; 9 nucleotides match TRBD2. CDR1 KGHSH and CDR2 LQKENI come from the germline V gene. The V and J ends lost 3 bases and 4 bases, in that order; junction bases with no gene match: 7. The CDR3 length is 16 residues. CDR3 region: CASSPDQTSGYNEQFF. The CDR3 bases are TGTGCCAGCTCACCCGATCAGACTAGCGGATACAATGAGCAGTTCTTC.

V and J are TRBV5-1 and TRBJ2-7; 8 nucleotides align to TRBD2. Per germline, CDR1 SGHRS and CDR2 YFSETQ. The CDR3 sequence is 16 residues long. With 0 bases clipped from V and 6 bases from J, the junction kept 11 bases outside the gene matches. Here the CDR3 reads CASSLELGAGGGEQYF. In DNA form, the CDR3 reads TGCGCCAGCAGCTTGGAGCTAGGGGCGGGGGGAGGCGAGCAGTACTTC.

CDR3 protein: CASSTPGSTDTQYF. The CDR3 region has the DNA TGTGCCAGTAGTACCCCAGGATCCACAGATACGCAGTATTTT. This chain uses TRBV19 with TRBJ2-3; D is undetermined. The CDR3 runs 14 residues. The V end was cut by 4 bases, the J end by 2 bases, with 10 bases between. Germline-derived CDR1 and CDR2 are LNHDA and SQIVND (reference sequence).